This T cell receptor (beta chain) originates from a study of T cell changes during pregnancy in multiple sclerosis. Germline loops: CDR1 SQVTM, CDR2 ANQGSEA. Trimming removed 5 bases from V and 3 bases from J, with 16 bases in between. CDR3 length: 14 residues. Only in-frame clones appear in the TCRdb table, and some are missing; sequencing was by immunoSEQ multiplex PCR. This table has about 36,000 clones, 70% to 90% appearing once. V is TRBV29-1 and J is TRBJ1-2, with a weak D call TRBD1 (6 bases). This sequence was found in a female donor with multiple sclerosis, enrolled in a pregnancy study. Sequenced here: CD4+ T cells from peripheral blood mononuclear cells, sampled in the first trimester of pregnancy. CDR3 in amino acids: CSVNPTGIDYGYTF. CDR3 bases: TGCAGCGTTAACCCTACAGGGATTGACTATGGCTACACCTTC. The complete variable domain, with remaining parts taken from reference TRBV29-1 and TRBJ1-2, reads SAVISQKPSRDICQRGTSLTIQCQVDSQVTMMFWYRQQPGQSLTLIATANQGSEATYESGFVIDKFPISRPNLTFSTLTVSNMSPEDSSIYLCSVNPTGIDYGYTFGSGTRLTVV.